This T cell receptor (beta chain) was observed in a study of T cells after posttransplantation cyclophosphamide. On the day of bone marrow donation, the related graft donor provided peripheral blood. The data were produced by immunoSEQ multiplex PCR, yet TCRdb's version contains in-frame clones alone and is incomplete. The table has about 3,500 clones, around 95% seen once. Concerning this clone: Antigen specificity is unknown.

Findings of the study overall: Skin or GI-infiltrating T cells shared few TRB sequences with blood. After PTCy, TRB diversity resembled that of CNI/methotrexate controls.

What was sequenced was naive CD8+ T cells sorted from PBMCs. The clonotype was recovered from a woman between 45 and 65 years old in good health and a related stem cell transplant donor.

The CDR3 here is CASSVRAGLANEQFF. The CDR3 DNA reads TGTGCCAGCAGCGTAAGAGCGGGACTAGCAAATGAGCAGTTCTTC. V is TRBV27 and J is TRBJ2-1; 9 bases align to TRBD2. The CDR3 sequence is 15 residues long. The V gene end was trimmed by 6 bases and the J gene end by 7 bases; junction bases not matched to a gene: 10. Germline V gene data show CDR1 as MNHEY and CDR2 as SMNVEV (reference sequence).